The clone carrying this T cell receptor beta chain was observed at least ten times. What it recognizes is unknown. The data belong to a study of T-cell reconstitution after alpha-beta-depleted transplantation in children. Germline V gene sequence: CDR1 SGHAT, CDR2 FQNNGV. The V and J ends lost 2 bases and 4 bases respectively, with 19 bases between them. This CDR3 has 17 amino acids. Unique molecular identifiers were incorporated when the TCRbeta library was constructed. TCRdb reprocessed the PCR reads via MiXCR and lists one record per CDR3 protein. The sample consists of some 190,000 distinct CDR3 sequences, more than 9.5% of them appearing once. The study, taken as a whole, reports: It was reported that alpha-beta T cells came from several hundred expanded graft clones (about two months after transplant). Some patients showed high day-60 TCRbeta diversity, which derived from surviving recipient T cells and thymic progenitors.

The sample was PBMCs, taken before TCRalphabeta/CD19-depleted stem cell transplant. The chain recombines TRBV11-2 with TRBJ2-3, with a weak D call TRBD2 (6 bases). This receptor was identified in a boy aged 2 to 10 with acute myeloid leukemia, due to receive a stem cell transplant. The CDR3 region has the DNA TGTGCCAGCAGCTTAAATCCGGGACTCGAAGGGGCAGATACGCAGTATTTT. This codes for CASSLNPGLEGADTQYF.